The rows below give T cell receptor beta chains drawn from one sample of a study of T cells after yellow fever vaccination. One entry per CDR3 protein results from TCRdb running MiXCR on the 5' RACE reads. Counted here are about 360,000 distinct CDR3 sequences, roughly 6.1% occurring once; the ten biggest clones make up over 14%. The specimen comprised PBMCs, sampled 5 days after the yellow fever booster vaccination. These receptors all stem from a young man who received the YFV17D yellow fever vaccine. Each CDR3 is given with its conserved first and last residue. The D gene is left open where the match is weak. A row's size may be missing; if present it is once, few, many or a size class.

>many|TRBD1|TRBV29-1|TRBJ2-1
CSGHRGQMNEQFF
>NA|NA|TRBV7-2|TRBJ1-6
CASSLAGAVRSPLHF
>NA|TRBD1|TRBV5-1|TRBJ2-7
CASSLQRTGAYEQYF
>NA|NA|TRBV12-3/TRBV12-4|TRBJ2-2
CASRSHGGTGELFF
>many|TRBD2|TRBV7-3|TRBJ2-1
CASSLGGLGNEQFF
>NA|NA|TRBV29-1|TRBJ2-6
CSVETPRGGLSGANVLTF
>NA|NA|TRBV24-1|TRBJ2-7
CATSDPRSPHYEQYF
>NA|TRBD1|TRBV28|TRBJ2-1
CASSLGRGIFNEQFF
>NA|NA|TRBV7-2|TRBJ2-1
CASSSTRDTYNEQFF
>many|NA|TRBV5-1|TRBJ2-5
CASSPQTGYQETQYF
>NA|TRBD2|TRBV28|TRBJ2-4
CASLGTSGFTKNIQYF
>many|NA|TRBV5-1|TRBJ2-7
CASSPGLGRYEQYF
>NA|TRBD1|TRBV7-2|TRBJ1-5
CASSLTGGKQPQHF
>few|NA|TRBV29-1|TRBJ2-2
CSVPGGTGELFF
>many|NA|TRBV9|TRBJ2-1
CASSVGLGNYNEQFF
>NA|NA|TRBV12-3/TRBV12-4|TRBJ2-6
CASSPARPGANVLTF
>many|TRBD2|TRBV15|TRBJ2-1
CATSREAGANEQFF
>NA|TRBD1|TRBV20-1|TRBJ1-5
CSAIRDRNNQPQHF
>few|NA|TRBV5-1|TRBJ1-3
CASSFNSGNTIYF
>few|NA|TRBV7-6|TRBJ2-3
CASSNPADTQYF
>few|NA|TRBV20-1|TRBJ2-2
CSARDPQARAGELFF
>NA|TRBD2|TRBV11-2|TRBJ2-7
CASSLGESGRGYEQYF
>many|NA|TRBV6-1|TRBJ2-7
CASSVGGSYEQYF
>NA|NA|TRBV5-1|TRBJ2-5
CASSLLDSRGETQYF
>few|NA|TRBV29-1|TRBJ2-6
CSVYSGANVLTF
>NA|NA|TRBV18|TRBJ1-5
CASSGADIPQPQHF
>NA|NA|TRBV18|TRBJ2-5
CASSFPTETQYF
>NA|TRBD1|TRBV7-2|TRBJ2-5
CASSWAQGAWETQYF
>few|NA|TRBV18|TRBJ2-1
CASSPRTQENEQFF
>NA|TRBD1|TRBV2|TRBJ2-7
CASSRDRGAYEQYF
>many|NA|TRBV20-1|TRBJ2-7
CSARGPPEQYF
>few|TRBD1|TRBV20-1|TRBJ2-7
CSATSLTGGHEQYF
>few|NA|TRBV20-1|TRBJ2-1
CSAPAEFRDNEQFF
>few|TRBD1|TRBV12-3/TRBV12-4|TRBJ2-7
CASSLRTGGSEQYF
>few|TRBD2|TRBV5-1|TRBJ2-1
CASSFLSGRAGTEQFF
>NA|NA|TRBV7-2|TRBJ2-3
CASSSREADTQYF
>few|TRBD2|TRBV4-3|TRBJ2-5
CASSLRLAGEQTQYF
>NA|NA|TRBV20-1|TRBJ2-3
CSARVGSPDTQYF
>NA|TRBD1|TRBV7-2|TRBJ2-1
CASSSGPGTGGKITF
>few|TRBD2|TRBV20-1|TRBJ2-7
CSARDSSGNYRYEQYF
>NA|TRBD1|TRBV10-3|TRBJ1-1
CAISGGQGAFTEAFF
>NA|NA|TRBV11-2|TRBJ2-7
CASSYTTGPGGYEQYF
>NA|NA|TRBV6-5|TRBJ2-3
CASSDPRDFDTQYF
>NA|TRBD1|TRBV5-1|TRBJ2-7
CASSLSPQGAADEQYF